The 13 T cell receptor beta chains reported below all come from one sample, sequenced in a study of T cells in localized non-small cell lung cancer. Data came from immunoSEQ multiplex PCR; TCRdb stores just in-frame clones and leaves some out. The table shows about 6,800 clones, with approximately 45% occurring only once. This sample comprised lymph node tissue, obtained before any cancer treatment. These receptors came from a man aged 35 to 69 with stage I lung adenocarcinoma.

The chain joins TRBV19 to TRBJ2-7; 8 bases line up with TRBD2. The V segment lost 2 bases and the J segment 2 bases; nucleotides outside the gene matches: 5. The CDR3 extends over 15 amino acids. The germline CDR1 and CDR2 sequences are LNHDA and SQIVND (reference sequence). Here the CDR3 DNA reads TGTGCCAGTAGTATAACGGCTAGCGGGCCCTACGAGCAGTACTTC. It translates to CASSITASGPYEQYF. Looking up the rest from reference TRBV19 and TRBJ2-7 gives the full variable domain: DGGITQSPKYLFRKEGQNVTLSCEQNLNHDAMYWYRQDPGQGLRLIYYSQIVNDFQKGDIAEGYSVSREKKESFPLTVTSAQKNPTAFYLCASSITASGPYEQYFGPGTRLTVT.

V usage is TRBV28 and J usage is TRBJ1-1; TRBD1 might be the D (6 bases). Trimming stripped 6 bases from V and 1 base from J, with 9 bases between. Germline CDR1 is MDHEN and CDR2 is SYDVKM. The CDR3 covers 13 residues. The CDR3 reads CASRRQANTEAFF. The CDR3 DNA reads TGTGCCAGCAGACGACAGGCGAACACTGAAGCTTTCTTT. The variable domain in full, completed from reference TRBV28 and TRBJ1-1, reads DVKVTQSSRYLVKRTGEKVFLECVQDMDHENMFWYRQDPGLGLRLIYFSYDVKMKEKGDIPEGYSVSREKKERFSLILESASTNQTSMYLCASRRQANTEAFFGQGTRLTVV.

This clone was picked up one time. The V gene is TRBV19, the J gene TRBJ1-5; D remains ambiguous. The CDR3 runs 15 residues. Trimming left V 0 bases short and J 0 bases short, with 6 bases between. Germline lookup yields CDR1 LNHDA and CDR2 SQIVND (reference sequence). The CDR3 sequence is CASSIEGYSNQPQHF. The CDR3 region has the DNA TGTGCCAGTAGTATAGAGGGTTATAGCAATCAGCCCCAGCATTTT.

The CDR3 bases are TGTGCCAGCAGTTTTGCCCTCGGGACAGGGGCGAACACTGAAGCTTTCTTT. It is translated as CASSFALGTGANTEAFF. The rearrangement uses TRBV28 and TRBJ1-1, with 10 bases identical to TRBD1. Germline assignment: CDR1 MDHEN and CDR2 SYDVKM. The CDR3 runs 17 residues. V lost 3 bases and J lost 1; bases outside the gene matches: 8.

The V call is TRBV14, the J call TRBJ2-1, with a weak D call TRBD1 (6 bases). The V end lost 0 bases, the J end lost 13 bases, and 10 bases lay between the germline ends. The V gene's germline CDR1 is SGHDN and CDR2 FVKESK. The CDR3 spans 12 residues. The CDR3 protein is CASSQDKGTQFF. CDR3 bases: TGTGCCAGCAGCCAAGATAAGGGGACACAGTTCTTC. Together with reference TRBV14 and TRBJ2-1, the CDR3 gives the full variable domain: EAGVTQFPSHSVIEKGQTVTLRCDPISGHDNLYWYRRVMGKEIKFLLHFVKESKQDESGMPNNRFLAERTGGTYSTLKVQPAELEDSGVYFCASSQDKGTQFFGPGTRLTVL.

This chain uses TRBV28 with TRBJ2-3, with 8 bases identical to TRBD1. This CDR3 contains 15 residues. Trimming cost V 2 bases and J 6 bases; bases outside gene matches: 7. Germline CDR1 MDHEN, CDR2 SYDVKM. This CDR3 reads CASSLGAGGGDTQYF. As DNA, the CDR3 is TGTGCCAGCAGTTTAGGGGCAGGGGGCGGGGATACGCAGTATTTT. The complete variable domain, with remaining parts taken from reference TRBV28 and TRBJ2-3, reads DVKVTQSSRYLVKRTGEKVFLECVQDMDHENMFWYRQDPGLGLRLIYFSYDVKMKEKGDIPEGYSVSREKKERFSLILESASTNQTSMYLCASSLGAGGGDTQYFGPGTRLTVL.

The chain has TRBV19 and TRBJ2-5, with 7 bases identical to TRBD2. This CDR3 is built from 15 residues. Trimming cost V 5 bases and J 2 bases; bases outside gene matches: 8. Germline V CDR1 and CDR2: LNHDA, SQIVND (reference sequence). The CDR3 DNA is TGTGCCAGTAGTGACCGGGGGGACCGGCAAGAGACCCAGTACTTC. Protein: CASSDRGDRQETQYF.

The CDR3 DNA reads as TGTGCCACGGACAGGGGGAAGGCTGAAGCTTTCTTT. Protein: CATDRGKAEAFF. The chain has TRBV28 and TRBJ1-1; TRBD1 matches 10 bases. In germline, CDR1 is MDHEN, CDR2 SYDVKM. With V trimmed by 10 bases and J by 6 bases, 5 bases remained unmatched. The CDR3 covers 12 residues.

This clone was seen only a few times. The rearrangement links TRBV6-8 to TRBJ2-7; TRBD1 aligns across 10 bases. This CDR3 is 15 amino acids long. Looked up from germline, CDR1 is MNHGY and CDR2 is SAAAGT. V was clipped by 7 bases and J by 5 bases; unmatched bases: 11. Here the CDR3 reads CASTSGQTGGNEQYF. The CDR3 DNA reads TGTGCCAGCACCTCCGGGCAGACAGGGGGCAACGAGCAGTACTTC.

This chain joins TRBV7-6 and TRBJ2-2; tentatively, D is TRBD1 (5 bases). The CDR3 is made up of 14 amino acids. CDR1 and CDR2 from the germline V gene are SGHVS and FNYEAQ. The V gene lost 1 base and the J gene lost 5 bases, with 8 bases spanning the gap. This CDR3 is CASSLVGATGELFF. CDR3 nucleotide sequence: TGTGCCAGCAGCTTAGTAGGGGCTACCGGGGAGCTGTTTTTT.

This clone was picked up a small number of times. The V gene is TRBV28, the J gene TRBJ1-2; TRBD1 aligns across 11 bases. V gave up 5 bases and J gave up 10 bases; unmatched junction bases: 18. CDR1 and CDR2 from the germline V gene are MDHEN and SYDVKM. The CDR3 has 17 residues. DNA of the CDR3: TGTGCCAGCAGTCCCAGGGACAGGGGGAAGGGGAGGCTAAACTACACCTTC. Its protein is CASSPRDRGKGRLNYTF.

The V and J genes are TRBV30 and TRBJ2-7, with 9 bases matching TRBD1. There are 14 residues in the CDR3. CDR1 GTSNPN and CDR2 SVGIG come from the germline V gene (reference sequence). V lost 4 bases to trimming and J lost 5 bases; unmatched junction nucleotides: 9. In DNA form, the CDR3 reads TGTGCCTGGAACACCGGGACAGGGTATCACGAGCAGTACTTC. Amino acids: CAWNTGTGYHEQYF.

This rearrangement joins TRBV28 to TRBJ1-1; tentative D call: TRBD1 (6 bases). V lost 4 bases, J lost 4 bases, and 13 bases lay in between. Germline V lookup: CDR1 MDHEN, CDR2 SYDVKM. The CDR3 length is 14 residues. CDR3 DNA sequence: TGTGCCAGCAGTTCAACAGGGTTAGCCACTGAAGCTTTCTTT. Translating gives CASSSTGLATEAFF.